This T cell receptor beta chain was obtained from a study of blood T cell repertoires in COVID-19. The overall study: There were acute and convalescent COVID-19 samples, and they came from the United States, Italy and Spain. T cells, B-cell-depleted T cells, or PBMCs provided the cDNA or gDNA that served as material.

Original processing methods: Researchers report that nucleated cell counts were estimated from reference gene primer amplification. Sequencing used immunoSEQ multiplex PCR; TCRdb keeps in-frame clones, though not all of them. V, J and clone size are taken as reported in that table, and D and trimming were inferred from the DNA itself. The table has around 150,000 clones, approximately 86% seen once; the top ten hold 8% to 10%. This clone was recorded once. J was trimmed by 5 bases and V by 6 bases; bases with no gene match: 13. The CDR3 is 16 amino acids. Germline-derived CDR1 and CDR2 are KGHSH and LQKENI.

The TCR comes from a man aged 55-75 years with acute or convalescent COVID-19. V gene TRBV18 combines with J gene TRBJ2-3, with TRBD1 identical over 8 bases. The sample comprised peripheral blood. Here the CDR3 DNA reads TGTGCCAGCTCTTCCCCCCAGGACAGGGCTAAAGATACGCAGTATTTT. It translates to CASSSPQDRAKDTQYF.